One sample yielded the 21 T cell receptor beta chains listed below, sequenced in a study of CD8+CD57+ T cells in acquired aplastic anemia. CD8+CD57+ cell expansion had been shown by flow cytometry in patients chosen for sequencing. The template used for profiling TCR beta VDJ and CDR3 was genomic DNA. MiXCR, run by TCRdb on the reads, gives a single entry per CDR3 protein. The sample records 200,000 to 300,000 distinct CDR3 sequences, around half being singletons. The sequencing input was sorted CD4+, CD8+, or CD8+CD57+ T cells (not recorded which) from PBMCs. These receptors all come from a human donor with aplastic anemia.

V is TRBV7-2 and J is TRBJ2-7; D could derive from TRBD1 or TRBD2 (6 bases each). The CDR3 loop spans 15 amino acids. The germline gives CDR1 SGHTA, CDR2 FQGNSA. Deletions cut 4 bases from V and 7 bases from J, with 20 bases between. CDR3 coding DNA: TGTGCCAGCAGCTCTGCTAGCGATGGGGGCCGGGAGCAGTACTTC. Translating it yields CASSSASDGGREQYF. Based on the CDR3 plus reference TRBV7-2 and TRBJ2-7, the full variable domain is GAGVSQSPSNKVTEKGKDVELRCDPISGHTALYWYRQSLGQGLEFLIYFQGNSAPDKSGLPSDRFSAERTGGSVSTLTIQRTQQEDSAVYLCASSSASDGGREQYFGPGTRLTVT.

V usage is TRBV9 and J usage is TRBJ2-2; D call uncertain. Germline V lookup: CDR1 SGDLS, CDR2 YYNGEE. CDR3 size: 14 residues. Trimming pared 0 bases from V and 4 bases from J, leaving 7 bases between. CDR3: CASSVGSSTGELFF. CDR3 nucleotide sequence: TGTGCCAGCAGCGTAGGGTCGTCCACCGGGGAGCTGTTTTTT.

This rearrangement joins TRBV2 to TRBJ1-2; D remains ambiguous. With 3 bases removed from V and 2 bases from J, the gap between germline ends came to 13 bases. Germline V gene lookup returns CDR1 SNHLY and CDR2 FYNNEI. The CDR3 length is 15 residues. This CDR3 reads CASSDGSAGNYGYTF. The CDR3 nucleotides read TGTGCCAGCAGTGATGGGAGCGCCGGAAACTATGGCTACACCTTC.

The V and J genes are TRBV29-1 and TRBJ2-7; tentatively, D is TRBD1 (6 bases). The CDR3 contains 11 residues. Germline lookup yields CDR1 SQVTM and CDR2 ANQGSEA. Here the CDR3 DNA reads TGCAGTATTGGACAGCCTTACGAGCAGTACTTC. Translation gives CSIGQPYEQYF.

This clonotype was recorded at least ten times. The chain is built from TRBV10-3 and TRBJ2-1; possibly TRBD2 for D (5 bases). The CDR3 consists of 12 residues. V was pared by 0 bases and J by 10 bases, with 7 bases between. The germline V gene encodes CDR1 ENHRY and CDR2 SYGVKD. The CDR3 loop reads CAISESGNEQFF. The CDR3 bases are TGTGCCATCAGTGAGTCCGGGAACGAGCAGTTCTTC.

This clonotype turned up a few times. A much larger clonotype is one base distant, so this may be a read error. The CDR3 ends on some other residue instead of the conserved phenylalanine or tryptophan, so this is likely a read error. The rearrangement joins TRBV2 to TRBJ2-7; 7 bases agree with TRBD1. The germline gives CDR1 SNHLY, CDR2 FYNNEI. V shed 6 bases, J shed 5 bases, and the junction held 10 bases outside the gene matches. The CDR3 is made up of 14 amino acids. The CDR3 here is CASRRGQTRDEQYL. The DNA for the CDR3 is TGTGCCAGCAGGAGGGGACAGACGCGGGACGAGCAGTACCTC.

At least ten counts were recorded for this clonotype. This chain uses TRBV9 with TRBJ2-2; D gene unclear. The V gene's germline CDR1 is SGDLS and CDR2 YYNGEE. V gave up 0 bases and J gave up 1 base, with 7 bases separating them. The CDR3 runs 15 residues. CDR3 nucleotides: TGTGCCAGCAGCGTAGTAAGGGAGAACACCGGGGAGCTGTTTTTT. Its translation: CASSVVRENTGELFF. Full variable domain (remainder filled in from reference TRBV9 and TRBJ2-2): DSGVTQTPKHLITATGQRVTLRCSPRSGDLSVYWYQQSLDQGLQFLIQYYNGEERAKGNILERFSAQQFPDLHSELNLSSLELGDSALYFCASSVVRENTGELFFGEGSRLTVL.

In this sample, this clonotype turned up many times. The chain is built from TRBV28 and TRBJ2-7; weak D call: TRBD1 (5 bases). V lost 3 bases, J lost 2 bases, and 11 bases lay in between. The CDR3 runs to 14 residues. CDR1 and CDR2 from the germline V gene are MDHEN and SYDVKM. CDR3 in DNA: TGTGCCAGCAGTTTCAAGGGCAGGGCCTACGAGCAGTACTTC. Its protein is CASSFKGRAYEQYF.

This clonotype has a count of ten or more. The chain links TRBV6-5 to TRBJ2-7; D is perhaps TRBD1 (5 bases). The CDR3 loop spans 14 amino acids. Germline V gene data show CDR1 as MNHEY and CDR2 as SVGAGI. V lost 0 bases to trimming and J lost 5 bases, with 11 bases between them. CDR3 in DNA: TGTGCCAGCAGTTACTCTGCGTGGGGCCACGAGCAGTACTTC. This translates into CASSYSAWGHEQYF.

Note on this clonotype: One junction end does not reproduce the germline sequence, and a read error may be involved. The chain employs TRBV29-1 and TRBJ1-1; no definite D call. This CDR3 has 13 residues. In germline, CDR1 is SQVTM, CDR2 ANQGSEA. The chain's CDR3 is CSVKGGMNTEAFF. In DNA form, the CDR3 reads TGTAGCGTCAAAGGCGGCATGAACACTGAAGCTTTCTTT.

A word on this clonotype: With a much larger clone just one base away, this may be a read error. The conserved final phenylalanine or tryptophan is absent from the CDR3, which likely points to a read error. The chain employs TRBV12-3 or TRBV12-4 and TRBJ1-3, with D unclear. This CDR3 comprises 12 residues. V was clipped by 6 bases and J by 0 bases, with 3 bases between them. The CDR3 nucleotides read TGTGCCAGCAGGCCCTCTGGAAACACCATATATCTT. It translates to CASRPSGNTIYL.

This clonotype was observed many times. The V gene is TRBV29-1, the J gene TRBJ2-7; D is uncertain. The ends were cut back, 4 bases at V and 3 bases at J, with 7 bases in the middle. Germline lookup yields CDR1 SQVTM and CDR2 ANQGSEA. The CDR3 has 11 residues. CDR3 bases: TGCAGCGTTGGATCTTACTACGAGCAGTACTTC. Its protein is CSVGSYYEQYF.

The chain employs TRBV15 and TRBJ2-5; maybe TRBD1 (5 bases). The germline V gene encodes CDR1 LNHNV and CDR2 YYDKDF (reference sequence). Trimming removed 2 bases from V and 0 bases from J, with 7 bases in between. The CDR3 length is 14 residues. This chain's CDR3 is CATSRRRDQETQYF. For the CDR3, the DNA is TGTGCCACCAGCAGACGCAGGGACCAAGAGACCCAGTACTTC.

This clonotype was seen at least ten times. The chain couples TRBV7-8 to TRBJ2-2, with TRBD2 matching over 10 bases. With V trimmed by 3 bases and J by 3 bases, 4 bases remained unmatched. Germline values: CDR1 SGHVS, CDR2 FQNEAQ. This CDR3 comprises 16 residues. The CDR3 spells CASSFRTSGYTGELFF. CDR3 in DNA: TGTGCCAGCAGCTTCAGGACTAGCGGATACACCGGGGAGCTGTTTTTT.

Ten or more counts support this clonotype. The chain links TRBV10-1 to TRBJ2-5; TRBD2 aligns across 8 bases. V lost 3 bases, J lost 0 bases, and 6 bases stayed unmatched. CDR1 and CDR2 (germline): WNHNN, SYGVQD (reference sequence). CDR3 length: 16 amino acids. The CDR3 DNA sequence: TGCGCCAGCAGTGAAGATGGCGGGGGGTACCAAGAGACCCAGTACTTC. It is translated as CASSEDGGGYQETQYF.

The CDR3 loop reads CASSFGTRGSYEQYF. The CDR3 region has the DNA TGTGCCAGCAGCTTCGGGACTAGGGGATCCTACGAGCAGTACTTC. V usage is TRBV5-8 and J usage is TRBJ2-7; 8 bases fit TRBD2. Trimming cost V 2 bases and J 1 base; bases outside gene matches: 5. The CDR3 totals 15 residues. Germline CDR1 SGHTS, CDR2 YDEGEE. Full variable domain (rest looked up from reference TRBV5-8 and TRBJ2-7): EAGVTQSPTHLIKTRGQQATLRCSPISGHTSVYWYQQALGLGLQFLLWYDEGEERNRGNFPPRFSGRQFPNYSSELNVNALELEDSALYLCASSFGTRGSYEQYFGPGTRLTVT.

The rearrangement joins TRBV19 to TRBJ1-1, with 8 bases matching TRBD1. Trimming took 6 bases from V and 1 from J; bases not matched to a gene: 7. The CDR3 spans 15 residues. The V gene's germline CDR1 is LNHDA and CDR2 SQIVND (reference sequence). In DNA form, the CDR3 reads TGTGCCAGTAGGGACAGGGTCGCCGGGAACACTGAAGCTTTCTTT. Protein product: CASRDRVAGNTEAFF.

This chain uses TRBV24-1 with TRBJ2-5, with D perhaps TRBD1 or TRBD2 (5 bases each). V was clipped by 11 bases and J by 4 bases, with 16 bases between them. The CDR3 runs to 13 residues. Germline V gives CDR1 KGHDR, CDR2 SFDVKD. This CDR3 is CASILSGGETQYF. CDR3 in DNA: TGTGCCAGCATTCTAAGTGGGGGAGAGACCCAGTACTTC.

The V gene is TRBV29-1, the J gene TRBJ2-2; 14 positions agree with TRBD2. Germline assignment: CDR1 SQVTM and CDR2 ANQGSEA. There are 17 residues in the CDR3. Trimming at V came to 4 bases and at J to 4 bases, leaving 8 bases not matched to a gene. The CDR3 region is CSVAGLAGVWSTGELFF. Written as DNA, the CDR3 is TGCAGCGTTGCGGGACTAGCGGGGGTGTGGAGCACCGGGGAGCTGTTTTTT.

The V and J genes are TRBV30 and TRBJ1-5; 10 nucleotides align to TRBD1. V dropped 0 bases and J dropped 2; count of bases not matched to a gene: 1. The CDR3 length is 15 residues. Germline V gene sequence: CDR1 GTSNPN, CDR2 SVGIG (reference sequence). CDR3 DNA: TGTGCCTGGAGTGTAGGGACAGGGGGCAATCAGCCCCAGCATTTT. It specifies CAWSVGTGGNQPQHF.

Only a few counts were recorded for this clonotype. The chain recombines TRBV12-3 or TRBV12-4 with TRBJ1-6; no clear D gene. Trimming cost V 3 bases and J 6 bases, with 9 bases left between them. This CDR3 region has 14 residues. The DNA of the CDR3 is TGTGCCAGCAGTTTGGACGGCACTAATTCACCCCTCCACTTT. Encoded protein: CASSLDGTNSPLHF.